This T cell receptor beta chain is drawn from a study of T cell responses to AZD1222 COVID-19 vaccine. Only in-frame clones appear in the TCRdb table, and some are missing; sequencing was by immunoSEQ multiplex PCR. The sample lists about 100,000 clones; around nine tenths were seen once. The junction had 10 bases not matched to a gene; V was cut back by 4 bases and J by 4 bases. Germline V gives CDR1 MNHNS, CDR2 SASEGT. The CDR3 extends over 17 amino acids. Study results and caveats: Only six AZD1222 recipients tested seropositive at baseline.

About this clone itself: Its antigen is still unknown.

The chain combines TRBV6-1 with TRBJ1-6; 7 bases fit TRBD1. This material consisted of peripheral blood, taken on day 0 of AZD1222 vaccination. The receptor comes from an adult in good health. The CDR3 DNA reads as TGTGCCAGCAGTGTACAATCCGGGACAGCATATAATTCACCCCTCCACTTT. Its translation: CASSVQSGTAYNSPLHF.